This T cell receptor (beta chain) was sequenced for a study of Ad26.COV2.S vaccination and SARS-CoV-2 variants. Findings of the study overall: Non-spike TCR breadth showed similarity between vaccine and placebo recipients. After vaccination, reports described spike-specific CD8+ and CD4+ T cell responses as showing substantial breadth.

Germline V gene data show CDR1 as SGHRS and CDR2 as YFSETQ. The CDR3 length is 12 residues. V lost 4 bases and J 7 bases, leaving 11 bases between the germline ends. This table comes from immunoSEQ multiplex PCR, and its TCRdb copy is limited to in-frame clones, with some not included. The sample lists over 110,000 clones; 86% were seen once. As concerns this clone: Its antigen remains unknown.

This TCR came from a human donor who had recovered from COVID-19. V is TRBV5-1 and J is TRBJ1-2; perhaps TRBD1 as D (5 bases). Sequenced material: peripheral blood, taken after recovery from COVID-19. The CDR3 nucleotides are TGCGCCAGCAGCCTCAGGGACTCTGGCTACACCTTC. Protein: CASSLRDSGYTF.